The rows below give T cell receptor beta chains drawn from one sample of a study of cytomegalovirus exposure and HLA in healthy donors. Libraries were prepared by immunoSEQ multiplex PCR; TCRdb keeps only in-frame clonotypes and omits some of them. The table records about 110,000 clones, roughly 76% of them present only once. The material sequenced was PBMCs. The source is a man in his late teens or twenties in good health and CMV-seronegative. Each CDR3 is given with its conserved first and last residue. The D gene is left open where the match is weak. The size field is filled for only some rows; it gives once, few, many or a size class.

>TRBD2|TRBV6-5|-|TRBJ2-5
CASTGGRETQYF
TGTGCCAGCACCGGGGGGAGAGAGACCCAGTACTTC
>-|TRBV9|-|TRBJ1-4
CASSVNRADEKLFF
TGTGCCAGCAGCGTAAACAGGGCAGATGAAAAACTGTTTTTT
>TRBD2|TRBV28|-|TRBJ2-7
CASTEGRAGASDEQYF
TGTGCCAGCACCGAGGGCCGGGCGGGAGCTTCAGACGAGCAGTACTTC
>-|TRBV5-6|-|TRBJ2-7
CASSLALASYEQYF
TGTGCCAGCAGCTTGGCACTAGCCTCCTACGAGCAGTACTTC
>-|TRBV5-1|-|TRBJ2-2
CASSETGSTGELFF
TGCGCCAGCAGCGAGACAGGTTCCACCGGGGAGCTGTTTTTT
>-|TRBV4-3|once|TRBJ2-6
CASSQDSVSGANVLTF
TGCGCCAGCAGCCAAGATAGCGTCTCTGGGGCCAACGTCCTGACTTTC
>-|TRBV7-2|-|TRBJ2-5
CASSLASANRETQYF
TGTGCCAGCAGCTTAGCTTCAGCCAACAGAGAGACCCAGTACTTC
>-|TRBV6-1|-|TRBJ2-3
CASSALTEFTDTQYF
TGTGCCAGCAGTGCCTTAACCGAGTTCACAGATACGCAGTATTTT
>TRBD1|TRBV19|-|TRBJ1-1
CASSILTGVNTEAFF
TGTGCCAGTAGTATCCTGACAGGGGTGAACACTGAAGCTTTCTTT
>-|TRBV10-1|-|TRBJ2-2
CASSESTGGASGELFF
TGCGCCAGCAGTGAGTCGACTGGGGGCGCGTCCGGGGAGCTGTTTTTT
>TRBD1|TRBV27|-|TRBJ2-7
CASSLERGPYEQYF
TGTGCCAGCAGTTTAGAAAGGGGGCCCTACGAGCAGTACTTC
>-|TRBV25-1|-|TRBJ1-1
CASSTTGGRGFF
TGTGCCAGCAGTACAACGGGAGGGAGGGGTTTCTTT
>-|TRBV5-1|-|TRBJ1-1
CASSPEEGRVEAFF
TGCGCCAGCAGCCCCGAGGAAGGGCGGGTTGAAGCTTTCTTT
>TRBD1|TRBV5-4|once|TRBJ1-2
CASSRDSLYGYTF
TGTGCCAGCAGCCGGGACAGTCTTTATGGCTACACCTTC
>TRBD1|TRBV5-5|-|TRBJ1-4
CASSQEQGAEKLFF
TGCGCCAGCAGCCAAGAACAGGGGGCTGAAAAACTGTTTTTT
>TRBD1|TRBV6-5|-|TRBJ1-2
CASRDGTGMVYGYTF
TGTGCCAGCAGAGACGGGACAGGGATGGTCTATGGCTACACCTTC
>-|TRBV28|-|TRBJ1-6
CASSLQGGSPLHF
TGTGCCAGCAGTTTGCAGGGTGGGTCACCCCTCCACTTT
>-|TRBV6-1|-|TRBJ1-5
CASRLQVYSNQPQHF
TGTGCCAGCAGATTACAGGTGTATAGCAATCAGCCCCAGCATTTT
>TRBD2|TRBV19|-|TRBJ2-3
CASSIGLAGAPTDTQYF
TGTGCCAGTAGTATTGGGCTAGCGGGGGCCCCCACAGATACGCAGTATTTT